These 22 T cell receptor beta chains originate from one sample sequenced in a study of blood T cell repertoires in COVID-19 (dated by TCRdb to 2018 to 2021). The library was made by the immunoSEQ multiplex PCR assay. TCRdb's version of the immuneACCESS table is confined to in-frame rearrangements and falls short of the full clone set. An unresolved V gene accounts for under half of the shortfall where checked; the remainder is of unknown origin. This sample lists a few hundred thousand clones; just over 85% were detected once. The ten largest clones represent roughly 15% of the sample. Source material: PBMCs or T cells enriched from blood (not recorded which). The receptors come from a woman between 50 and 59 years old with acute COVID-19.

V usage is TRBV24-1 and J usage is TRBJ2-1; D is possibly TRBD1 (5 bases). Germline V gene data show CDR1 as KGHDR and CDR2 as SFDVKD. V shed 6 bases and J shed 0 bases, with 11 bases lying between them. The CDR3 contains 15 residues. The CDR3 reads CATSRSRVSYNEQFF. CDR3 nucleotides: TGTGCCACCAGTAGGTCCAGGGTCTCCTACAATGAGCAGTTCTTC.

The CDR3 nucleotides are TGTGCCAGCAGCCGAAGAGGGTCTCGGACTAGCGGGAGACAAACAGATACGCAGTATTTT. Protein: CASSRRGSRTSGRQTDTQYF. The V call is TRBV6-6, the J call TRBJ2-3; 13 nucleotides agree with TRBD2. Germline loops: CDR1 MNHNY, CDR2 SVGAGI (reference sequence). The CDR3 runs to 20 residues. J lost 3 bases, V lost 6 bases, and 18 bases had no gene match.

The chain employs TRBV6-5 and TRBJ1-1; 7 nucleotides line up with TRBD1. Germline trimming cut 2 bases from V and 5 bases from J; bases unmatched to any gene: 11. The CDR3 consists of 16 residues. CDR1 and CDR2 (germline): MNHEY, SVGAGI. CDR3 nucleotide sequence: TGTGCCAGCAGTTACAGCAGAGGGGGCCCGGGTACTGAAGCTTTCTTT. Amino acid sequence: CASSYSRGGPGTEAFF.

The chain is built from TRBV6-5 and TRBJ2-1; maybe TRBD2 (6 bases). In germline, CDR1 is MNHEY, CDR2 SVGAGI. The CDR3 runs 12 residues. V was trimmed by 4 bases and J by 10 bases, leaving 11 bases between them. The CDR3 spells CASSSWTNEQFF. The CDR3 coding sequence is TGTGCCAGCAGTTCTTGGACTAACGAGCAGTTCTTC.

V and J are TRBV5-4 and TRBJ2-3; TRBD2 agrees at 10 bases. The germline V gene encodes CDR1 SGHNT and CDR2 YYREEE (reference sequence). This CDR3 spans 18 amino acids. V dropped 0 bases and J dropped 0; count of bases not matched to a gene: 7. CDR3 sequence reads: CASSLETTSGDSTDTQYF. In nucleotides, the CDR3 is TGTGCCAGCAGCTTGGAAACCACTAGCGGGGATAGCACAGATACGCAGTATTTT.

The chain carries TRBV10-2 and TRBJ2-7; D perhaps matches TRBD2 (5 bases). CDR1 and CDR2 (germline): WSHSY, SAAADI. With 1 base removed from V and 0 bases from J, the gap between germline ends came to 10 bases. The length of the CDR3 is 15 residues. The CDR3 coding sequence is TGCGCCAGCAGTGAGTTCGGACTGCCCTCCTACGAGCAGTACTTC. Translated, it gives CASSEFGLPSYEQYF.

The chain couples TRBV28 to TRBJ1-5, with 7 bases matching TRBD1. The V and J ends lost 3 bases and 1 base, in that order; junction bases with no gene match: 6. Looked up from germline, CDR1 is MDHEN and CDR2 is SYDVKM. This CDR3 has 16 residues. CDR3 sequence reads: CASSFRGRRSNQPQHF. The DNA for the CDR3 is TGTGCCAGCAGTTTTAGGGGGCGTAGAAGCAATCAGCCCCAGCATTTT.

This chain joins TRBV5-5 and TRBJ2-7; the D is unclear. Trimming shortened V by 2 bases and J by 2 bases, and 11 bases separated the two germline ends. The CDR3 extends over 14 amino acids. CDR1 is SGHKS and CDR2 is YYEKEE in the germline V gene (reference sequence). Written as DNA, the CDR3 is TGTGCCAGCAGCTTCAATAGACAACCCTACGAGCAGTACTTC. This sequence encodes CASSFNRQPYEQYF.

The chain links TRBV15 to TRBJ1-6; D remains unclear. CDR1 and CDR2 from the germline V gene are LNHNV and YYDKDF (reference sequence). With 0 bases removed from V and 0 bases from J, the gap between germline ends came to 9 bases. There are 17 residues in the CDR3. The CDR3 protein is CATSRDLGSSYNSPLHF. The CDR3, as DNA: TGTGCCACCAGCAGAGATTTAGGGAGCTCCTATAATTCACCCCTCCACTTT.

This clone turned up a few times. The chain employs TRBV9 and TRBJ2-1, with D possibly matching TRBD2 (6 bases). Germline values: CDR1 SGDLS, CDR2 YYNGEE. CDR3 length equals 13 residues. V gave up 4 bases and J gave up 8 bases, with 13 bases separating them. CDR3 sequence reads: CASSWREVDEQFF. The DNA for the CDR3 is TGTGCCAGCAGCTGGAGGGAAGTAGATGAGCAGTTCTTC.

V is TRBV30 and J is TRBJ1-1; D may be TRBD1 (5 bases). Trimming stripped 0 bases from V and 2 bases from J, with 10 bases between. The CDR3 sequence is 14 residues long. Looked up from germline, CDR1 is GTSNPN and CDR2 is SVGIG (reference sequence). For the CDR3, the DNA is TGTGCCTGGAGTGTACTGACAGCTAACACTGAAGCTTTCTTT. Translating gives CAWSVLTANTEAFF.

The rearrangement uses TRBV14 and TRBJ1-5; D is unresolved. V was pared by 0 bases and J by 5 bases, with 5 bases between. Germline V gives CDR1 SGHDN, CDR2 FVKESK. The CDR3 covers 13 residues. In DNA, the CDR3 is TGTGCCAGCAGCCAAGATCTCTATCAGCCCCAGCATTTT. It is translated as CASSQDLYQPQHF. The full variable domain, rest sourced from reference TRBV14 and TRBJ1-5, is EAGVTQFPSHSVIEKGQTVTLRCDPISGHDNLYWYRRVMGKEIKFLLHFVKESKQDESGMPNNRFLAERTGGTYSTLKVQPAELEDSGVYFCASSQDLYQPQHFGDGTRLSIL.

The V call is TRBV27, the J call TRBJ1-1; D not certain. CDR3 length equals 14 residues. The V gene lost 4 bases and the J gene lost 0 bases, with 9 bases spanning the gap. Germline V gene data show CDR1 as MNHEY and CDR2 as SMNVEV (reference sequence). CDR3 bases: TGTGCCAGCAGTTGGACGGACTTGAACACTGAAGCTTTCTTT. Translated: CASSWTDLNTEAFF.

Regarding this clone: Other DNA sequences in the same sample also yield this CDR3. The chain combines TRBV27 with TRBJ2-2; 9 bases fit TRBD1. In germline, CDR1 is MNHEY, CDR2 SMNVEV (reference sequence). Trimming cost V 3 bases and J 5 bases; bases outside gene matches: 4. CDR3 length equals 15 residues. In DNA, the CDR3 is TGTGCCAGCAGTTTCGGACAGGGGAATACCGGGGAGCTGTTTTTT. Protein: CASSFGQGNTGELFF.

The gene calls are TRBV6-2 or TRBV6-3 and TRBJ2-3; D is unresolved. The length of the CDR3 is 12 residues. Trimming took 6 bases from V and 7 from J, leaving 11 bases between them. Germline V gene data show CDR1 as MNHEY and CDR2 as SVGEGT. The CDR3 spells CASSPAENTQYF. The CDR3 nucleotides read TGTGCCAGCAGCCCCGCGGAAAATACGCAGTATTTT.

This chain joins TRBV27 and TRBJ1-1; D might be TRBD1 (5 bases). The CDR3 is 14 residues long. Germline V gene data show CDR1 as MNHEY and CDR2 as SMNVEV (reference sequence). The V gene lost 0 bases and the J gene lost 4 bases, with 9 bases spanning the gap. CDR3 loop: CASSLSQGGTEAFF. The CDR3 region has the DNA TGTGCCAGCAGTTTATCGCAGGGTGGCACTGAAGCTTTCTTT.

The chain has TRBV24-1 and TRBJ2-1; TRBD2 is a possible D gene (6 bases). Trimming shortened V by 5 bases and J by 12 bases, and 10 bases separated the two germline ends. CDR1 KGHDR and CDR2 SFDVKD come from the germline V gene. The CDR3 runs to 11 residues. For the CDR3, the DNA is TGTGCCACCAGTGTTGACGGGAGGCAGTTCTTC. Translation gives CATSVDGRQFF.

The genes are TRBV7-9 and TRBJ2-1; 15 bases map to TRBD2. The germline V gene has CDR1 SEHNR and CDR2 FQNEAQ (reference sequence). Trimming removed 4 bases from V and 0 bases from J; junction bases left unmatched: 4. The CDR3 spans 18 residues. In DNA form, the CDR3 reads TGTGCCAGCAGCTACGGACTAGCGGGAGGGAGCTCCTACAATGAGCAGTTCTTC. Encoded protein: CASSYGLAGGSSYNEQFF.

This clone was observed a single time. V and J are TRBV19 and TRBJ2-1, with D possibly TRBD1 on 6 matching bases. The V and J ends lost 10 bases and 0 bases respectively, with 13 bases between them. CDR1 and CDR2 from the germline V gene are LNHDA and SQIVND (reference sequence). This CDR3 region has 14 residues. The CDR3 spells CATGQSSSYNEQFF. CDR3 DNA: TGTGCCACAGGACAGTCGAGCTCCTACAATGAGCAGTTCTTC.

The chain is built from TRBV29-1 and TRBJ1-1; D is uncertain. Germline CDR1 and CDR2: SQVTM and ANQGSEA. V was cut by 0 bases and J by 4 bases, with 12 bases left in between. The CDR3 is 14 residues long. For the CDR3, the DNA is TGCAGCGTTGAAGATTTATGGCTTGGCACTGAAGCTTTCTTT. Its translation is CSVEDLWLGTEAFF.

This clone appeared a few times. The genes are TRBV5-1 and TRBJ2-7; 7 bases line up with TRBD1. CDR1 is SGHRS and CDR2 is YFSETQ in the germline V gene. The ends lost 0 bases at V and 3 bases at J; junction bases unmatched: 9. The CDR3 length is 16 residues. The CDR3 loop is CASSLARTGLFYEQYF. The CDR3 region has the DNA TGCGCCAGCAGCTTGGCCAGGACAGGTCTTTTCTACGAGCAGTACTTC.

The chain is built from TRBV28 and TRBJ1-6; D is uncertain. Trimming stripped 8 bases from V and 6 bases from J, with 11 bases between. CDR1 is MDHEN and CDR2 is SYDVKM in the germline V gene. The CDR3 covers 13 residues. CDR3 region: CASGGRTNSPLHF. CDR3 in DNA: TGTGCCAGCGGAGGACGGACTAATTCACCCCTCCACTTT. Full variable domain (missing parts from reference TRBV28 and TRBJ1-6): DVKVTQSSRYLVKRTGEKVFLECVQDMDHENMFWYRQDPGLGLRLIYFSYDVKMKEKGDIPEGYSVSREKKERFSLILESASTNQTSMYLCASGGRTNSPLHFGNGTRLTVT.